This TCR beta chain stems from a study of T cells in narcolepsy. Measured with immunoSEQ multiplex PCR; TCRdb has only the in-frame clones, and not every one. This sample carries about 33,000 clones, approximately 87% of them seen once, and the ten largest clones take roughly 1.2%. CDR1 and CDR2 from the germline V gene are MNHEY and SVGAGI. V lost 6 bases and J lost 10, with 16 bases in between. The length of the CDR3 is 14 residues. The source material was CD45RA- memory CD4+ T cells from PBMCs. The origin of this receptor is a human donor with narcolepsy. The gene calls are TRBV6-5 and TRBJ1-6; weak D call: TRBD1 (5 bases). CDR3 protein: CASSPGPVQSPLHF. The CDR3 DNA reads as TGTGCCAGCAGCCCGGGACCCGTTCAGTCACCCCTCCACTTT.